One and the same sample provided the 12 T cell receptor beta chains below, sequenced in a study of shared clonotypes between healthy human individuals. CD45RO-negative CD8 cells positively selected for CCR7 made up the naive population, which excluded terminally differentiated effector memory CD45RA+ cells. Sequencing was performed with immunoSEQ multiplex PCR; in TCRdb, only in-frame clones are kept and a portion is missing. The table includes about 550,000 clones, over 95% detected once. The specimen was naive CD8+ T cells sorted from blood. The receptors stem from a woman aged 25-40 years in good health.

The chain couples TRBV27 to TRBJ1-3; D unresolved. Germline values: CDR1 MNHEY, CDR2 SMNVEV (reference sequence). V was shortened by 5 bases and J by 6 bases, with 14 bases between the two germline ends. This CDR3 contains 14 residues. The CDR3 sequence is CASSPLAGLNTIYF. The DNA for the CDR3 is TGTGCCAGCAGTCCCCTGGCAGGTCTAAACACCATATATTTT.

The chain combines TRBV30 with TRBJ2-1, with 7 positions matching TRBD1. This CDR3 comprises 14 residues. Germline lookup yields CDR1 GTSNPN and CDR2 SVGIG (reference sequence). The V segment lost 2 bases and the J segment 5 bases; nucleotides outside the gene matches: 6. The CDR3 nucleotides are TGTGCCTGGAGTAGGGACAGTTTCAACAATGAGCAGTTCTTC. This codes for CAWSRDSFNNEQFF.

The V call is TRBV27, the J call TRBJ1-3; D not certain. This CDR3 spans 16 amino acids. V lost 0 bases to trimming and J lost 0 bases, with 9 bases between them. Germline V gives CDR1 MNHEY, CDR2 SMNVEV (reference sequence). The CDR3 DNA reads TGTGCCAGCAGTTTATCGACCTCCACCTCTGGAAACACCATATATTTT. It specifies CASSLSTSTSGNTIYF.

The chain joins TRBV11-2 to TRBJ2-6; 8 nucleotides match TRBD2. Germline CDR1 and CDR2: SGHAT and FQNNGV. The J segment lost 0 bases and the V segment lost 3 bases, leaving 7 bases of the junction unmatched. The CDR3 loop spans 18 amino acids. CDR3 nucleotide sequence: TGTGCCAGCAGCTTTTCACTAGCGGACCTCTCTGGGGCCAACGTCCTGACTTTC. As protein: CASSFSLADLSGANVLTF.

The chain combines TRBV9 with TRBJ1-1; D unresolved. The germline V and J ends were trimmed by 5 bases and 5 bases, with 16 bases remaining between them. Germline V CDR1 and CDR2: SGDLS, YYNGEE. The CDR3 runs to 14 residues. The CDR3 protein is CASSPGSVGTEAFF. The CDR3 coding sequence is TGTGCCAGCAGTCCCGGGTCGGTCGGGACTGAAGCTTTCTTT.

CDR3 coding DNA: TGCGCCAGCAGCCGGCGTAGCACAGATACGCAGTATTTT. As protein: CASSRRSTDTQYF. This chain joins TRBV4-1 and TRBJ2-3; D remains ambiguous. The CDR3 has 13 residues. Per the germline V gene, CDR1 is MGHRA and CDR2 is YSYEKL. Trimming removed 4 bases from V and 0 bases from J, with 5 bases in between.

The chain recombines TRBV9 with TRBJ2-7, with D hard to call. V shed 1 base and J shed 2 bases, with 10 bases lying between them. The germline V gene encodes CDR1 SGDLS and CDR2 YYNGEE. This CDR3 region has 14 residues. The CDR3, as DNA: TGTGCCAGCAGCGTATCGCTTCAGCCCTACGAGCAGTACTTC. Protein: CASSVSLQPYEQYF.

Regarding this clone: The same CDR3 arises from other DNA sequences in this sample as well. The chain employs TRBV6-6 and TRBJ2-7; D uncertain. The V end lost 0 bases, the J end lost 0 bases, and 3 bases lay between the germline ends. Germline V gene lookup returns CDR1 MNHNY and CDR2 SVGAGI (reference sequence). This CDR3 is 13 amino acids long. The CDR3 protein is CASSYSSSYEQYF. CDR3 nucleotides: TGTGCCAGCAGTTACTCCAGCTCCTACGAGCAGTACTTC.

This chain connects TRBV19 to TRBJ2-1, with 8 bases that match TRBD2. V lost 7 bases and J lost 7; bases outside the gene matches: 9. The CDR3 loop spans 14 amino acids. Germline V gene lookup returns CDR1 LNHDA and CDR2 SQIVND (reference sequence). The CDR3 spells CASMGREVGNEQFF. For the CDR3, the DNA is TGTGCCAGTATGGGGCGGGAGGTGGGAAATGAGCAGTTCTTC.

Here the CDR3 DNA reads TGTGCCAGCAGCCCAATCCACCCCCAAGAGACCCAGTACTTC. Its protein product is CASSPIHPQETQYF. This chain links TRBV27 with TRBJ2-5; no clear D. Trimming stripped 6 bases from V and 1 base from J, with 12 bases between. Per germline, CDR1 MNHEY and CDR2 SMNVEV (reference sequence). The CDR3 is 14 amino acids.

Here the CDR3 DNA reads TGTGCCACCGAGATCGAGCGGGAACCCTACAATGAGCAGTTCTTC. It specifies CATEIEREPYNEQFF. The rearrangement links TRBV19 to TRBJ2-1, with 7 bases that match TRBD2. Trimming at V came to 10 bases and at J to 2 bases, leaving 11 bases not matched to a gene. This CDR3 is built from 15 residues. CDR1 and CDR2 (germline): LNHDA, SQIVND (reference sequence).

This clone was recorded once. The chain is built from TRBV28 and TRBJ1-5; D is ambiguous. Germline-derived CDR1 and CDR2 are MDHEN and SYDVKM. The V end was cut by 5 bases, the J end by 6 bases, with 5 bases between. The CDR3 contains 11 residues. The CDR3 is CASSPGQPQHF. CDR3 coding DNA: TGTGCCAGCAGTCCCGGTCAGCCCCAGCATTTT.